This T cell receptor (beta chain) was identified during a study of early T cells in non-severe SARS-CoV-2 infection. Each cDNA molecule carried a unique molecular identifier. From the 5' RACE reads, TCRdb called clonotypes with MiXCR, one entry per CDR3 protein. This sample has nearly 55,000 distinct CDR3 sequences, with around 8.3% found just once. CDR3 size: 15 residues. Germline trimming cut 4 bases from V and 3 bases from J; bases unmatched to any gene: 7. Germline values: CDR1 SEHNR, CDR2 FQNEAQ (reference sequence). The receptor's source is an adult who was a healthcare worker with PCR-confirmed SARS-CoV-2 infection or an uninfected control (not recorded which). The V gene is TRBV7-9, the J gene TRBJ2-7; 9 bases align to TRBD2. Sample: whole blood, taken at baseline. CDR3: CASSSTLAGSYEQYF. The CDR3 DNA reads TGTGCCAGCAGCTCAACGCTAGCGGGGAGCTACGAGCAGTACTTC.